One and the same sample provided the 26 T cell receptor beta chains below, sequenced in a study of blood T cells in healthy people across ages. A second PCR of about 6 to 12 cycles used a sample-barcoded 5' primer and a J-beta primer mix. TCRdb ran MiXCR on the 5' RACE reads and lists one entry per CDR3 protein. The data show some 780,000 distinct CDR3 sequences, roughly three fifths seen once. Material for sequencing was blood. The origin of the receptors is a man aged 35-49 years in good health.

This clonotype was observed a few times. The chain combines TRBV10-3 with TRBJ2-7; no reliable D call. Germline CDR1 is ENHRY and CDR2 is SYGVKD. The germline V and J ends were trimmed by 3 bases and 3 bases, with 15 bases remaining between them. The CDR3 is 15 amino acids. CDR3 sequence: CAISETGGSFYEQYF. The CDR3 DNA sequence: TGTGCCATCAGTGAAACTGGCGGAAGCTTCTACGAGCAGTACTTC.

In regard to this clonotype: Compared with germline, one end of the junction differs, possibly owing to a read error. The gene calls are TRBV5-1 and TRBJ2-5, with D possibly matching TRBD1 (5 bases). This CDR3 region has 15 residues. CDR1 and CDR2 from the germline V gene are SGHRS and YFSETQ. The CDR3 region has the DNA TGCGCCAGCAGCCCGAGGACAACTTTCGGAGAGACCCGGTACTTC. This sequence encodes CASSPRTTFGETRYF.

This clonotype was seen many times. The chain employs TRBV13 and TRBJ2-7; 9 bases are a match to TRBD2. V gave up 3 bases and J gave up 1 base; unmatched junction bases: 1. Germline CDR1 and CDR2: PRHDT and FYEKMQ (reference sequence). The CDR3 loop spans 14 amino acids. The CDR3 DNA sequence: TGTGCCAGCAGCTTTAGCGGGAGTTCCTACGAGCAGTACTTC. It codes for CASSFSGSSYEQYF.

The chain couples TRBV7-2 to TRBJ2-5; no firm D call. The length of the CDR3 is 13 residues. Between the trimmed V and J ends, which lost 2 bases and 1 base, there was a span of 5 bases. The germline V gene has CDR1 SGHTA and CDR2 FQGNSA. CDR3 nucleotides: TGTGCCAGCAGCTTAATGTCCCAAGAGACCCAGTACTTC. The encoded protein is CASSLMSQETQYF.

The chain carries TRBV28 and TRBJ1-1; 10 bases line up with TRBD1. CDR3 size: 16 residues. J was trimmed by 4 bases and V by 6 bases; bases with no gene match: 11. Germline V CDR1 and CDR2: MDHEN, SYDVKM. CDR3: CASRHTGQGSGTEAFF. The DNA of the CDR3 is TGTGCCAGCAGGCATACGGGACAGGGGTCGGGCACTGAAGCTTTCTTT.

The chain is built from TRBV27 and TRBJ1-4; D gene unclear. This CDR3 spans 15 amino acids. Germline CDR1 and CDR2: MNHEY and SMNVEV (reference sequence). The germline V and J ends were trimmed by 2 bases and 8 bases, with 15 bases remaining between them. The CDR3 sequence is CASSLHVLPDEKLFF. The CDR3 DNA reads TGTGCCAGCAGTTTACACGTCTTACCGGACGAAAAACTGTTTTTT.

The rearrangement links TRBV24-1 to TRBJ2-7; 10 bases map to TRBD2. The V gene end was trimmed by 4 bases and the J gene end by 3 bases; junction bases not matched to a gene: 14. Germline V gene sequence: CDR1 KGHDR, CDR2 SFDVKD. The CDR3 is 18 amino acids. The chain's CDR3 is CATSEACSQGTSDYEQYF. DNA for the CDR3: TGTGCCACCAGTGAGGCGTGCTCACAGGGGACTAGCGACTACGAGCAGTACTTC.

The chain joins TRBV7-2 to TRBJ2-5; 9 nucleotides align to TRBD1. The CDR3 extends over 14 amino acids. J gave up 3 bases and V 5 bases, and 4 bases lay outside the gene matches. CDR1 and CDR2 from the germline V gene are SGHTA and FQGNSA. The CDR3 DNA reads TGTGCCAGCAGCCAAGGGACAGGGAAAGAGACCCAGTACTTC. Protein: CASSQGTGKETQYF.

The chain couples TRBV25-1 to TRBJ2-7; D ambiguous. The V gene's germline CDR1 is MGHDK and CDR2 SYGVNS. Trimming removed 5 bases from V and 0 bases from J, with 14 bases in between. CDR3 length: 15 amino acids. The CDR3 loop reads CASSSPELSSYEQYF. CDR3 sequence (DNA): TGTGCCAGCAGTAGTCCCGAGCTGAGCTCCTACGAGCAGTACTTC.

The CDR3 sequence: CATSDRNGTLYEQFF. CDR3 nucleotide sequence: TGTGCCACCAGTGATCGAAACGGGACCTTATATGAGCAGTTCTTC. The chain links TRBV24-1 to TRBJ2-1; D tentatively reads TRBD1 or TRBD2 (5 bases each). The CDR3 is 15 residues long. Germline CDR1 reads KGHDR; CDR2 reads SFDVKD. V shed 3 bases and J shed 8 bases, with 16 bases lying between them.

V is TRBV28 and J is TRBJ2-1; D call uncertain. CDR1 and CDR2 from the germline V gene are MDHEN and SYDVKM. Trimming removed 7 bases from V and 13 bases from J, with 8 bases in between. The CDR3 contains 9 residues. The CDR3, as DNA: TGTGCCAGCAAAGCCTCCCAGTTCTTC. This encodes CASKASQFF.

This clonotype was seen a handful of times. The CDR3 DNA reads as TGTGCCAGCAGCTTAGCAGGCTTCTATGGCTACACCTTC. Its translation: CASSLAGFYGYTF. The V call is TRBV7-8, the J call TRBJ1-2; D remains ambiguous. The CDR3 extends over 13 amino acids. V shed 0 bases and J shed 4 bases, with 6 bases lying between them. Germline values: CDR1 SGHVS, CDR2 FQNEAQ.

The chain recombines TRBV5-6 with TRBJ2-5; D tentatively reads TRBD1 or TRBD2 (5 bases each). TRBJ2-7 matches the DNA end more closely, so the J call is doubtful. This CDR3 comprises 17 residues. CDR1 is SGHDT, CDR2 YYEEEE, per germline. Here the CDR3 reads CASSLTWAELGAYEQYF. CDR3 in DNA: TGTGCCAGCAGCTTGACGTGGGCGGAGTTGGGGGCCTACGAGCAGTACTTC.

This clonotype was observed a few times. This sequence joins TRBV27 and TRBJ2-7; D is perhaps TRBD1 (5 bases). Trimming removed 3 bases from V and 3 bases from J, with 9 bases in between. Germline-derived CDR1 and CDR2 are MNHEY and SMNVEV (reference sequence). This CDR3 is 13 amino acids long. The CDR3 DNA is TGTGCCAGCAGTTTGGGGCCATACTACGAGCAGTACTTC. It encodes CASSLGPYYEQYF.

The chain employs TRBV7-9 and TRBJ2-7; 7 nucleotides line up with TRBD1. CDR1 SEHNR and CDR2 FQNEAQ come from the germline V gene (reference sequence). CDR3 length: 17 amino acids. With V trimmed by 4 bases and J by 4 bases, 16 bases remained unmatched. CDR3 protein: CASSSQKQGRGEYEQYF. As DNA, the CDR3 is TGTGCCAGCAGCTCCCAAAAACAGGGGAGAGGGGAGTACGAGCAGTACTTC.

The rearrangement joins TRBV6-6 to TRBJ1-2; possibly TRBD1 for D (5 bases). The V end was cut by 5 bases, the J end by 1 base, with 11 bases between. The CDR3 extends over 14 amino acids. The V gene's germline CDR1 is MNHNY and CDR2 SVGAGI (reference sequence). The CDR3 DNA reads TGTGCCAGCAGTGGACATGGGGATAACTATGGCTACACCTTC. Amino acid sequence: CASSGHGDNYGYTF.

J is TRBJ2-1 and V is TRBV5-1; 8 nucleotides align to TRBD2. In germline, CDR1 is SGHRS, CDR2 YFSETQ. Germline trimming cut 4 bases from V and 2 bases from J; bases unmatched to any gene: 8. The CDR3 has 16 residues. CDR3 DNA: TGCGCCAGCAGCGAAAGCGGGGGCCATCCCTACAATGAGCAGTTCTTC. Its protein product is CASSESGGHPYNEQFF.

The chain uses TRBV20-1 and TRBJ2-1; 7 nucleotides agree with TRBD2. The V and J ends lost 3 bases and 3 bases, in that order; junction bases with no gene match: 2. In germline, CDR1 is DFQATT, CDR2 SNEGSKA (reference sequence). The CDR3 loop spans 13 amino acids. This CDR3 reads CSARPSGYNEQFF. The DNA for the CDR3 is TGCAGTGCTAGGCCTAGCGGCTACAATGAGCAGTTCTTC.

The chain recombines TRBV7-2 with TRBJ2-1, with 8 nucleotides matching TRBD2. The CDR3 spans 16 residues. J lost 10 bases, V lost 1 base, and 12 bases had no gene match. Germline CDR1 SGHTA, CDR2 FQGNSA. CDR3 region: CASSLVAGRTGGEQFF. The DNA for the CDR3 is TGTGCCAGCAGCTTAGTCGCCGGGAGGACGGGGGGGGAGCAGTTCTTC.

This clonotype was observed a single time. The chain is built from TRBV27 and TRBJ1-5, with D possibly matching TRBD1 (6 bases). With 5 bases removed from V and 3 bases from J, the gap between germline ends came to 14 bases. The CDR3 covers 15 residues. Looked up from germline, CDR1 is MNHEY and CDR2 is SMNVEV (reference sequence). The CDR3 spells CASSLKQGINQPQHF. The DNA of the CDR3 is TGTGCCAGCAGTCTAAAACAGGGAATCAATCAGCCCCAGCATTTT.

V usage is TRBV5-1 and J usage is TRBJ1-1; D gene uncertain. This CDR3 has 12 residues. Trimming left V 1 base short and J 7 bases short, with 8 bases between. Germline lookup yields CDR1 SGHRS and CDR2 YFSETQ. The CDR3 protein is CASSLFQGEAFF. CDR3 nucleotides: TGCGCCAGCAGCTTGTTCCAAGGTGAAGCTTTCTTT.

This rearrangement joins TRBV20-1 to TRBJ2-4; the match to TRBD2 covers 9 bases. The J call is doubtful: the DNA matches TRBJ2-7 better. From germline, CDR1 is DFQATT and CDR2 SNEGSKA (reference sequence). The CDR3 runs to 16 residues. CDR3 loop: CSARDPSLAGPGEQYF. The CDR3 nucleotides are TGCAGTGCTAGAGATCCCTCGCTAGCGGGGCCAGGCGAGCAGTACTTC.

The chain has TRBV7-2 and TRBJ2-3; 16 nucleotides agree with TRBD2. Germline V gives CDR1 SGHTA, CDR2 FQGNSA. The V segment lost 1 base and the J segment 7 bases; nucleotides outside the gene matches: 8. The CDR3 totals 18 residues. The CDR3 reads CASSLGGLAGGPRNTQYF. The DNA of the CDR3 is TGTGCCAGCAGCTTAGGGGGACTAGCGGGAGGGCCCAGGAATACGCAGTATTTT.

V gene TRBV13 combines with J gene TRBJ1-2, with D possibly matching TRBD1 (5 bases). This CDR3 region has 16 residues. Germline CDR1 is PRHDT and CDR2 is FYEKMQ (reference sequence). V lost 0 bases and J 7 bases, leaving 18 bases between the germline ends. CDR3 in amino acids: CASSLGLVQRGSGYTF. CDR3 DNA: TGTGCCAGCAGCTTAGGCCTCGTACAGCGGGGCAGTGGCTACACCTTC.

The genes are TRBV28 and TRBJ2-7; 10 bases fit TRBD1. From germline, CDR1 is MDHEN and CDR2 SYDVKM. CDR3 length equals 13 residues. The V segment lost 8 bases and the J segment 2 bases; nucleotides outside the gene matches: 3. CDR3 protein: CASGTGVTYEQYF. The CDR3 region has the DNA TGTGCCAGCGGGACAGGGGTTACCTACGAGCAGTACTTC. Complete variable domain (other parts from reference TRBV28 and TRBJ2-7): DVKVTQSSRYLVKRTGEKVFLECVQDMDHENMFWYRQDPGLGLRLIYFSYDVKMKEKGDIPEGYSVSREKKERFSLILESASTNQTSMYLCASGTGVTYEQYFGPGTRLTVT.

The chain couples TRBV11-3 to TRBJ2-3; 10 bases are shared with TRBD2. With 0 bases clipped from V and 1 base from J, the junction kept 10 bases outside the gene matches. The length of the CDR3 is 19 residues. Germline assignment: CDR1 SGHNT and CDR2 YENEEA. CDR3 sequence: CASSLEGLAGVGGTDTQYF. The CDR3 DNA reads TGTGCCAGCAGCTTAGAAGGTCTAGCGGGAGTCGGGGGCACAGATACGCAGTATTTT.